This T cell receptor beta chain derives from a study of OX40 agonist ivuxolimab in advanced cancers. Overall study: Patients received ivuxolimab, an intravenous treatment, every 2 weeks at 0.01 to 10 mg/kg.

The V gene's germline CDR1 is SGHRS and CDR2 YFSETQ. CDR3 length equals 14 residues. V dropped 2 bases and J dropped 10 bases, with 16 bases sitting between them. TCRdb's copy holds only in-frame clones and misses some; the assay was immunoSEQ multiplex PCR. The sample comprises about 90,000 clones, around 90% of which are singletons, and around 0.16% rests with the top ten. The genes are TRBV5-1 and TRBJ1-5; D remains unclear. This specimen was CD4+ or CD8+ T cells sorted from blood, taken in a trial of the OX40 agonist ivuxolimab. The sequence was obtained from an adult with an advanced solid tumor such as melanoma, head and neck, liver or kidney cancer. The CDR3 bases are TGCGCCAGCAGCTTTGACGGATCTGTTTATCCCCAGCATTTT. Translating gives CASSFDGSVYPQHF.